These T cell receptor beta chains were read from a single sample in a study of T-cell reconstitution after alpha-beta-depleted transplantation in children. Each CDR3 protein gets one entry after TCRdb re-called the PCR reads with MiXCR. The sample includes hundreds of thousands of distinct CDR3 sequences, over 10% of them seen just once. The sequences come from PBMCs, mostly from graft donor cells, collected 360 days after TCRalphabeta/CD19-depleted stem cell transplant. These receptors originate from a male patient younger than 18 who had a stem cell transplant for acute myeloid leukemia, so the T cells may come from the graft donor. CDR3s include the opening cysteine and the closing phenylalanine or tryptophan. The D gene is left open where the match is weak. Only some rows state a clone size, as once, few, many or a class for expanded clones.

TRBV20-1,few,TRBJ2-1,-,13,CSTGGGGYNEQFF,TGCAGTACCGGTGGTGGGGGCTACAATGAGCAGTTCTTC
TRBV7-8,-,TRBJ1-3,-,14,CASSLAGYGNTIYF,TGTGCCAGCAGCTTAGCAGGGTACGGAAACACCATATATTTT
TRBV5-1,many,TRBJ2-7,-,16,CASSSFRGEDLYEQYF,TGCGCCAGCAGCTCCTTTCGAGGTGAGGACCTCTACGAGCAGTACTTC
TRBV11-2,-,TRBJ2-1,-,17,CASSLVPSSVAYNEQFF,TGTGCCAGCAGCTTAGTCCCCTCTAGCGTAGCCTACAATGAGCAGTTCTTC
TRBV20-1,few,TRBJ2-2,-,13,CSASVSRYGELFF,TGCAGTGCTAGTGTGTCCCGTTACGGGGAGCTGTTTTTT
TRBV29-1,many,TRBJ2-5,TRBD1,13,CSVRTGGMETQYF,TGCAGCGTTCGGACAGGGGGTATGGAGACCCAGTACTTC
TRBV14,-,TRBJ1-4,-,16,CASSQDLPGGTEKLFF,TGTGCCAGCAGCCAAGACCTCCCCGGGGGCACTGAAAAACTGTTTTTT
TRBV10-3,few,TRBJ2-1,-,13,CAISDGRVDEQFF,TGTGCCATCAGTGACGGCAGGGTCGATGAGCAGTTCTTC
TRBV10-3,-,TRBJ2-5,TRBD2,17,CAIRAGTSEKVQETQYF,TGTGCCATCAGGGCCGGGACTAGCGAGAAAGTCCAAGAGACCCAGTACTTC
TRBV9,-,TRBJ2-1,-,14,CASSAERGVNEQFF,TGTGCCAGCAGCGCCGAAAGGGGAGTCAATGAGCAGTTCTTC
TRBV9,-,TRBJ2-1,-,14,CASSVEGSFNEQFF,TGTGCCAGCAGCGTAGAAGGTAGCTTTAATGAGCAGTTCTTC
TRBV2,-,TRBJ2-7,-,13,CASSNGQLYEQYF,TGTGCCAGCAGTAATGGACAGCTCTACGAGCAGTACTTC
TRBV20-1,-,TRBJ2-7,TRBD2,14,CSASPASGNDEQYF,TGCAGTGCTAGCCCGGCTAGCGGGAACGACGAGCAGTACTTC
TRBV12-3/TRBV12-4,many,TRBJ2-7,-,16,CASSLALSDSSYEQYF,TGTGCCAGCAGTTTAGCGCTATCGGACAGCTCCTACGAGCAGTACTTC
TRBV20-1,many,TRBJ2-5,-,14,CSAPPGTGEETQYF,TGCAGTGCTCCGCCCGGGACGGGTGAAGAGACCCAGTACTTC
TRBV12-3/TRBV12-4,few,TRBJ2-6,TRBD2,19,CASRWTGRTSGRAPFGVTF,TGTGCCAGCAGGTGGACAGGGCGGACTAGCGGGAGGGCCCCTTTTGGCGTGACTTTC
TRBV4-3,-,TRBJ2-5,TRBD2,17,CASSQDGGGRAPETQYF,TGCGCCAGCAGCCAAGATGGAGGCGGGAGGGCCCCAGAGACCCAGTACTTC
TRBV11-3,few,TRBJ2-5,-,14,CASSNPGLAETQYF,TGTGCCAGCAGCAACCCAGGGTTGGCGGAGACCCAGTACTTC
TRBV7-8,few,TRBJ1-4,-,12,CASSLAWEKLFF,TGTGCCAGCAGCCTGGCTTGGGAAAAACTGTTTTTT
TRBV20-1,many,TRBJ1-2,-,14,CSAPGLWSSQGYTF,TGCAGTGCCCCAGGACTTTGGTCCTCTCAAGGCTACACCTTC
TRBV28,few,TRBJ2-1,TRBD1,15,CASSYDRGLDNEQFF,TGTGCCAGCAGTTATGACAGGGGGCTGGACAATGAGCAGTTCTTC
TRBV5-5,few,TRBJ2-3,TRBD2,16,CASSSPLSGRTDTQYF,TGTGCCAGCAGTTCACCACTTAGCGGGCGCACAGATACGCAGTATTTT
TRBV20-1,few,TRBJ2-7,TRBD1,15,CSARVAAGGSYEQYF,TGCAGTGCTAGGGTTGCGGCAGGGGGCTCCTACGAGCAGTACTTC
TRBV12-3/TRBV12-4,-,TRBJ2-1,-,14,CASSASGTGNEQFF,TGTGCCAGCAGTGCGTCCGGGACCGGGAATGAGCAGTTCTTC
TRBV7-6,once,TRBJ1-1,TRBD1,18,CASSRDREGRVKNTEAFF,TGTGCCAGCAGCCGGGACAGGGAGGGGAGGGTTAAGAACACTGAAGCTTTCTTT
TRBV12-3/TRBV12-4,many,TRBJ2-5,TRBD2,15,CASSLSLAGGETQYF,TGTGCCAGCAGTTTAAGCCTAGCGGGAGGAGAGACCCAGTACTTC
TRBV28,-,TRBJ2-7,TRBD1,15,CASIPARGSSYEQYF,TGTGCCAGCATTCCAGCCAGGGGGAGCTCCTACGAGCAGTACTTC
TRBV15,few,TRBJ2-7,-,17,CATSRDPTGAPLSEQYF,TGTGCCACCAGCAGAGATCCCACAGGAGCCCCCTTGTCGGAGCAGTACTTC
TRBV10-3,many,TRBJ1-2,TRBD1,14,CAIRVTGLDYGYTF,TGTGCCATCAGGGTGACAGGGCTCGACTATGGCTACACCTTC
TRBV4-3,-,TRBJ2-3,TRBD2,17,CASSQGTSGTSTDTQYF,TGCGCCAGCAGCCAAGGGACTAGCGGGACGAGCACAGATACGCAGTATTTT
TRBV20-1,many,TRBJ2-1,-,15,CSARSNYRDYNEQFF,TGCAGTGCTAGAAGTAACTACCGTGATTACAATGAGCAGTTCTTC
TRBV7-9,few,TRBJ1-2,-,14,CASSGYGPNYGYTF,TGTGCCAGCAGCGGCTACGGGCCTAACTATGGCTACACCTTC
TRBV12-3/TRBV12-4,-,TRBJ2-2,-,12,CASKTDTGELFF,TGTGCCAGCAAAACAGATACCGGGGAGCTGTTTTTT
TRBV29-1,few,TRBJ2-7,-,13,CSVDIRGSYEQYF,TGCAGCGTTGACATACGCGGCTCCTACGAGCAGTACTTC
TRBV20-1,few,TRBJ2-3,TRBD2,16,CSARAELAGEADTQYF,TGCAGTGCTAGAGCCGAACTAGCGGGAGAGGCAGATACGCAGTATTTT
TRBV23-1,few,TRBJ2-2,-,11,CASSPMGELFF,TGCGCCAGCAGTCCAATGGGGGAGCTGTTTTTT
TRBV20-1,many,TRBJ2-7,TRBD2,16,CSARALAGGFSYEQYF,TGCAGTGCTAGAGCCCTGGCGGGAGGTTTCTCCTACGAGCAGTACTTC
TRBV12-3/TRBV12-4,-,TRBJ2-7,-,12,CASSFEEDEQYF,TGTGCCAGCAGTTTCGAAGAGGACGAGCAGTACTTC
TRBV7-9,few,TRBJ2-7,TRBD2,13,CASRSRGAYEQYF,TGTGCCAGCAGGTCTCGGGGGGCCTACGAGCAGTACTTC
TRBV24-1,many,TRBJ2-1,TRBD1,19,CATSDPRVWTGGSYNEQFF,TGTGCCACCAGTGATCCCAGGGTATGGACAGGGGGTTCCTACAATGAGCAGTTCTTC
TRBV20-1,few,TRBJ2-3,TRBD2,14,CSVLTSGQADTQYF,TGCAGTGTTCTGACTAGCGGCCAGGCGGATACGCAGTATTTT
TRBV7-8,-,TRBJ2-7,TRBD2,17,CASSSKRLAGGLVEQYF,TGTGCCAGCAGCTCAAAGCGACTAGCGGGAGGTCTGGTCGAGCAGTACTTC
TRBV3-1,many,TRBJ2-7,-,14,CASSQDYVSYEQYF,TGTGCCAGCAGCCAAGATTATGTTTCCTACGAGCAGTACTTC
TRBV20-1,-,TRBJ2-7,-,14,CSARDWQRSYEQYF,TGCAGTGCTAGAGATTGGCAGAGATCCTACGAGCAGTACTTC
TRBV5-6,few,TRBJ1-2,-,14,CASRPGSPGLGYTF,TGTGCCAGCAGGCCCGGTAGCCCGGGACTGGGCTACACCTTC